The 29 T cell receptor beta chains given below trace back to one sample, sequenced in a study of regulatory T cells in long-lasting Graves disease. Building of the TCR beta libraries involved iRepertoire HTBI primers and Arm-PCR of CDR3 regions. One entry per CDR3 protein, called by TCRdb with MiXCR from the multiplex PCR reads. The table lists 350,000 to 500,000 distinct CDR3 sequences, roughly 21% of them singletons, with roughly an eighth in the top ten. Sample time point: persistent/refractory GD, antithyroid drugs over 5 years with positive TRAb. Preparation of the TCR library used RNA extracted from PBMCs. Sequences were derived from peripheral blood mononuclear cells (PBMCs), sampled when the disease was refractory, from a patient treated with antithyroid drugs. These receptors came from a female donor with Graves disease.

In DNA form, the CDR3 reads TGTGCCAGCAGCTCTCTCGACTCCCGGACTAGTGGGTCATGGCAGTACTTC. It yields the protein CASSSLDSRTSGSWQYF. The chain has TRBV7-6 and TRBJ2-7; TRBD2 matches at 7 bases. This CDR3 comprises 17 residues. V lost 4 bases, J lost 9 bases, and 21 bases stayed unmatched. The germline gives CDR1 SGHVS, CDR2 FNYEAQ.

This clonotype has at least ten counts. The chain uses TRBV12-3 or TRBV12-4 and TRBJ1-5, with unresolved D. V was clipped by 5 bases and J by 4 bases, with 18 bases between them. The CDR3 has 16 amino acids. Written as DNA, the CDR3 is TGTGCCAGCAGTCCTGGCGGAGAGTTCTTAAATCAGCCCCAGCATTTT. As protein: CASSPGGEFLNQPQHF.

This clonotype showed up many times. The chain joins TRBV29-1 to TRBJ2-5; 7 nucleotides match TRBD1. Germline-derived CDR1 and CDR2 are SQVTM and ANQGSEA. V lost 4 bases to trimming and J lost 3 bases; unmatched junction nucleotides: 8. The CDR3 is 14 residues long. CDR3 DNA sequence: TGCAGCGTTGCGGTCGACAGGGCTGAAGAGACCCAGTACTTC. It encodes CSVAVDRAEETQYF. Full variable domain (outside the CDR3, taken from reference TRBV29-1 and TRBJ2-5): SAVISQKPSRDICQRGTSLTIQCQVDSQVTMMFWYRQQPGQSLTLIATANQGSEATYESGFVIDKFPISRPNLTFSTLTVSNMSPEDSSIYLCSVAVDRAEETQYFGPGTRLLVL.

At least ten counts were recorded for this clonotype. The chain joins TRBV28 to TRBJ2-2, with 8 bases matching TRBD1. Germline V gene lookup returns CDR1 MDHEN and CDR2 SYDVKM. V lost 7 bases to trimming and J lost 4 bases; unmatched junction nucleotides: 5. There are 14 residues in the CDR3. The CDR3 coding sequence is TGTGCCAGCATCGACAGGGGTGGCACCGGGGAGCTGTTTTTT. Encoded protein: CASIDRGGTGELFF.

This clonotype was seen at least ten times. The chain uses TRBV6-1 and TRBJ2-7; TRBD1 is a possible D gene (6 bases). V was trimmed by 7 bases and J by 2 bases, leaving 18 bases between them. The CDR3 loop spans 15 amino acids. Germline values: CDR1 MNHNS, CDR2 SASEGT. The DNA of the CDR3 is TGTGCCAGCATCGCCACCGGGACATCGGCCTACGAGCAGTACTTC. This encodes CASIATGTSAYEQYF.

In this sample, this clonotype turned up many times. The CDR3 reads CASSENNGQGAREQYF. The CDR3 bases are TGTGCCAGCAGTGAGAATAATGGACAGGGGGCGCGAGAGCAGTACTTC. The chain combines TRBV2 with TRBJ2-7, with TRBD1 identical over 11 bases. CDR3 length: 16 residues. The germline V gene has CDR1 SNHLY and CDR2 FYNNEI. The junction had 11 bases not matched to a gene; V was cut back by 3 bases and J by 7 bases.

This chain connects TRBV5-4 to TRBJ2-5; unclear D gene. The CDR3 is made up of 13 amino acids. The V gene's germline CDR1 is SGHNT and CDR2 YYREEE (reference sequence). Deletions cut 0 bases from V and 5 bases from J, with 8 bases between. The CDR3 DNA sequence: TGTGCCAGCAGCTTGGAACGTTTGGAGACCCAGTACTTC. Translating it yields CASSLERLETQYF.

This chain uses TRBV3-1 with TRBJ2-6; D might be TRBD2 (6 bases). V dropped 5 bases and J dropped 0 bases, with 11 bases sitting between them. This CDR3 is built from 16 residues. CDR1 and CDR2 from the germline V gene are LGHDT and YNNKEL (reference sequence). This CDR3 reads CASSSAGHSGANVLTF. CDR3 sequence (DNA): TGTGCCAGCAGCAGTGCGGGGCACTCTGGGGCCAACGTCCTGACTTTC.

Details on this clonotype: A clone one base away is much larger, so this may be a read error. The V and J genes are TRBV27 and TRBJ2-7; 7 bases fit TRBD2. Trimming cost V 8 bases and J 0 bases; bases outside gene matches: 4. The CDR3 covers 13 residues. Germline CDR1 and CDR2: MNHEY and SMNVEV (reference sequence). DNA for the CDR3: TGTGCCAGCGGGAGGGAGAGCTCCTACGAGCAGTACTTC. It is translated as CASGRESSYEQYF.

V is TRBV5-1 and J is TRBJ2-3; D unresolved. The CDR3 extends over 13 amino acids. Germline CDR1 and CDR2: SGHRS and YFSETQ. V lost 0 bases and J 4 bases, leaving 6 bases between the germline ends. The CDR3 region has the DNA TGCGCCAGCAGCTTGGGGAGAGCAGATACGCAGTATTTT. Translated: CASSLGRADTQYF.

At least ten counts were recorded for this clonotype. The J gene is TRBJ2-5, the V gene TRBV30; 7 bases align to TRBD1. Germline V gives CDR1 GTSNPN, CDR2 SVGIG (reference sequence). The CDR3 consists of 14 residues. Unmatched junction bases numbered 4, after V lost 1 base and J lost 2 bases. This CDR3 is CAWSGDSVQETQYF. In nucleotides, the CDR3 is TGTGCCTGGAGTGGGGACAGTGTTCAAGAGACCCAGTACTTC.

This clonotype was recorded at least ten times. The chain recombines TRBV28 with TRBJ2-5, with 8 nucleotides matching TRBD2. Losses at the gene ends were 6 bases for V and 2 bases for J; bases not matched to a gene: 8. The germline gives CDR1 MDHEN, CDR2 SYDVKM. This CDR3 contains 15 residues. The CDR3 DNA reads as TGTGCCAGCAGCCCAGTCCGGGAGGGACAAGAGACCCAGTACTTC. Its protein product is CASSPVREGQETQYF.

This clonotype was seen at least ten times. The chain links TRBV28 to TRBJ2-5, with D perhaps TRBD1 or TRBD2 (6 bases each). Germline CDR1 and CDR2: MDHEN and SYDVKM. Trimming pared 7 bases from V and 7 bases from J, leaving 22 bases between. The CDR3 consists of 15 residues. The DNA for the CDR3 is TGTGCCAGCACTCCCAAGGTCGGGAGAGGGGGGACCCAGTACTTC. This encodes CASTPKVGRGGTQYF.

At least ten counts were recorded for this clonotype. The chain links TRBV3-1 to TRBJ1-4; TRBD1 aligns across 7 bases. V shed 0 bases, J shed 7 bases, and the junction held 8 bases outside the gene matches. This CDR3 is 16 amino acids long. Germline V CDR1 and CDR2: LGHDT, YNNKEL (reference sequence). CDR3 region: CASSQETGWLREKLFF. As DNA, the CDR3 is TGTGCCAGCAGCCAAGAGACAGGGTGGCTTCGTGAAAAACTGTTTTTT.

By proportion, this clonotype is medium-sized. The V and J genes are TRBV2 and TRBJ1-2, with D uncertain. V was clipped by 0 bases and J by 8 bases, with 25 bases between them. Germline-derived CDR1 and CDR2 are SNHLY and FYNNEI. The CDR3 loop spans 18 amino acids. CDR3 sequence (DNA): TGTGCCAGCAGTGAAGCGGACCTCGCGAGTCTCCCCGATTTAGGCTACACCTTC. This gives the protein CASSEADLASLPDLGYTF.

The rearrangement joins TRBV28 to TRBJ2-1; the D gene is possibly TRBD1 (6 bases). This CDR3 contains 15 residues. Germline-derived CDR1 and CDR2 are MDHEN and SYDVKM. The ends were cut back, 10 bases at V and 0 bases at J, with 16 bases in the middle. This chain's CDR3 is CATRGGGLSYNEQFF. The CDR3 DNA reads TGTGCCACCCGAGGTGGGGGCCTCTCCTACAATGAGCAGTTCTTC.

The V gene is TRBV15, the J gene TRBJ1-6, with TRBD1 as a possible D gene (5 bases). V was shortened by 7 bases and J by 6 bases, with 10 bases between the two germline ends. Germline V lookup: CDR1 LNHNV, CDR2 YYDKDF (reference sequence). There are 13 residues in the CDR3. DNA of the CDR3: TGTGCCACCAAAGGGGCTGTTAATTCACCCCTCCACTTT. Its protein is CATKGAVNSPLHF.

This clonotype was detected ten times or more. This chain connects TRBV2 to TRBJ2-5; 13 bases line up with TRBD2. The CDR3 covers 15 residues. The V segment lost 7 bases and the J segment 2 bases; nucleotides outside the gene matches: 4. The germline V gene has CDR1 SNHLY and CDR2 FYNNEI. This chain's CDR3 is CASTTSGRKQETQYF. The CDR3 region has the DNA TGTGCCAGCACGACTAGCGGGAGGAAGCAAGAGACCCAGTACTTC.

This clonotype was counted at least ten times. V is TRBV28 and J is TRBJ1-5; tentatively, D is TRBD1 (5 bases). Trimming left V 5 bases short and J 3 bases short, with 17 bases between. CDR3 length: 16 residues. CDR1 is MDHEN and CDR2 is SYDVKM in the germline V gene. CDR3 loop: CASSPLTDWANQPQHF. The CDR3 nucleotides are TGTGCCAGCAGTCCCCTGACAGATTGGGCCAATCAGCCCCAGCATTTT.

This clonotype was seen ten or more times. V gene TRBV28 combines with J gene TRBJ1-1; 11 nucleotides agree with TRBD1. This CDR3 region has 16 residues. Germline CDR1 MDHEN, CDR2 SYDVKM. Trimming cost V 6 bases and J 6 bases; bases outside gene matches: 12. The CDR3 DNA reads TGTGCCAGCAGGCCGGGGGGGACAGGGGGTTTCCCTGAAGCTTTCTTT. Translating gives CASRPGGTGGFPEAFF.

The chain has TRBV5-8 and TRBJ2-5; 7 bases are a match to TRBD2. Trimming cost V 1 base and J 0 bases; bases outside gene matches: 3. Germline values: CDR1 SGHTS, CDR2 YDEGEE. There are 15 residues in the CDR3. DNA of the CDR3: TGTGCCAGCAGCTTGAGGCGGGAGTACCAAGAGACCCAGTACTTC. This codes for CASSLRREYQETQYF.

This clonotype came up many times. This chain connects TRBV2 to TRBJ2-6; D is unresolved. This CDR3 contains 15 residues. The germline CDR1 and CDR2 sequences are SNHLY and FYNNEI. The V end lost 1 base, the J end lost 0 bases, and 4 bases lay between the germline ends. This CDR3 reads CASSEGPSGANVLTF. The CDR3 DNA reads TGTGCCAGCAGTGAAGGCCCCTCTGGGGCCAACGTCCTGACTTTC.

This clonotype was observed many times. CDR3 sequence (DNA): TGTGCCAGCAGTTCTGACCGCGAGCAGTACTTC. It specifies CASSSDREQYF. The chain employs TRBV6-5 and TRBJ2-7; D is unresolved. Germline V gene lookup returns CDR1 MNHEY and CDR2 SVGAGI. V lost 4 bases, J lost 6 bases, and 7 bases lay in between. This CDR3 has 11 residues.

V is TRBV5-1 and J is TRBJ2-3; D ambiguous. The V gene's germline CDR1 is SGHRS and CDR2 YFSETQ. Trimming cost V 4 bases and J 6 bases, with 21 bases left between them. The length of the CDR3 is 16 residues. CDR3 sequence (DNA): TGCGCCAGCAGCCGAGACCCCCGGACGGGTACCGATACGCAGTATTTT. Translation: CASSRDPRTGTDTQYF.

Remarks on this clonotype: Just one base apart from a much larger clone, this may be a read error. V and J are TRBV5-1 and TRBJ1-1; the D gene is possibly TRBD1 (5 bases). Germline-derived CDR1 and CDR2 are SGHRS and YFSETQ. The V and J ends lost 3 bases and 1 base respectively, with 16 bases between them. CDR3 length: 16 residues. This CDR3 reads CASSSGYDSPNTEAFF. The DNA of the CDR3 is TGCGCCAGCAGCTCGGGGTACGACAGCCCGAACACTGAAGCTTTCTTT.

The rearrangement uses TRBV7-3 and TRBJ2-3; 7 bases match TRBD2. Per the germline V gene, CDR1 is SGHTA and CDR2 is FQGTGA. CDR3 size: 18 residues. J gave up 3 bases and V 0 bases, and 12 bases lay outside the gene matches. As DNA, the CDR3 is TGTGCCAGCAGCTTAACATCGCGGGAGAGGGGTCCGACAGATACGCAGTATTTT. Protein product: CASSLTSRERGPTDTQYF.

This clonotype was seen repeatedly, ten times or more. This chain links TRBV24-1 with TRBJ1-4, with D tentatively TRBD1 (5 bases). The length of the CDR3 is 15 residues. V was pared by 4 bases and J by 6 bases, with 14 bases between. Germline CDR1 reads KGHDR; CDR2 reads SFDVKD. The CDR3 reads CATSDPGRNDEKLFF. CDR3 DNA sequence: TGTGCCACCAGTGACCCGGGACGGAACGATGAAAAACTGTTTTTT.

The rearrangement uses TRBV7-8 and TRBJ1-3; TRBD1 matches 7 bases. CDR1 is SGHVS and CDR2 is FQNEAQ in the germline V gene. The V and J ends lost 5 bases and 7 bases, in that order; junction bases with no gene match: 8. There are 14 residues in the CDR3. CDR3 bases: TGTGCCAGCAGCGGCCACAGGGGTGGTAACACCATATATTTT. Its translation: CASSGHRGGNTIYF.

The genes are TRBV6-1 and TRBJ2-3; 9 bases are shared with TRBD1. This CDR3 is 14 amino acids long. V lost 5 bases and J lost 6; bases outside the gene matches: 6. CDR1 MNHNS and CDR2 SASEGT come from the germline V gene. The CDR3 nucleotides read TGTGCCAGCAGTCCCCGGGACAGGGTGGATACGCAGTATTTT. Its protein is CASSPRDRVDTQYF.